Each of the 21 T cell receptor gamma chains below was sequenced from the same sample in a study of Vδ1+ human thymocytes. Extracted RNA was reverse transcribed into cDNA. The CDR3 regions were amplified by multiplex PCR from V-gene primers to a constant-region primer. TCRdb made new clone calls on the multiplex PCR reads using CATT. Of tens of thousands of gamma-chain clones in the sample, 20% were seen once. Overall study results and limits: Highly polyclonal TRG and TRD repertoires with Gaussian CDR3 length distributions appeared in thymus.

For these receptors, no antigen is known. Sequencing was carried out using Vdelta1+ gamma-delta thymocytes from the thymus. The subset: FACS-sorted CD3+ TCRalphabeta- TCRVdelta1+ TCRVdelta2- thymocytes. Receptors were obtained from a girl in the first two years of life who had congenital heart surgery.

This sequence joins TRGV3 and TRGJ1 or TRGJ2. After removal of 2 bases from V and 1 base from J, the junction contained 2 bases not matched to a gene. This CDR3 contains 13 residues. The germline gives CDR1 VTNTFY, CDR2 YDVSTARD (reference sequence). The CDR3 region is CATWDINYYKKLF. The CDR3 bases are TGTGCCACCTGGGACATTAATTATTATAAGAAACTCTTT.

In its sample, this clone was seen a few times. This sequence joins TRGV3 and TRGJ1 or TRGJ2. CDR3 length equals 17 residues. Germline CDR1 reads VTNTFY; CDR2 reads YDVSTARD (reference sequence). V was pared by 5 bases and J by 0 bases, with 16 bases of the junction left unmatched. CDR3 DNA sequence: TGTGCCACCTGGGCCTCAACGGCAAGGTCGAATTATTATAAGAAACTCTTT. It codes for CATWASTARSNYYKKLF.

The V and J genes are TRGV4 and TRGJ1 or TRGJ2. CDR3 length: 13 amino acids. The germline CDR1 and CDR2 sequences are EGSTGY and YDSYTSSV. V gave up 3 bases and J gave up 2 bases; unmatched junction bases: 4. In nucleotides, the CDR3 is TGTGCCACCTGGGATTGTCATTATTATAAGAAACTCTTT. It yields the protein CATWDCHYYKKLF.

The chain links TRGV3 to TRGJ1 or TRGJ2. This CDR3 is 14 amino acids long. The ends lost 0 bases at V and 4 bases at J; junction bases unmatched: 6. CDR1 and CDR2 (germline): VTNTFY, YDVSTARD (reference sequence). The CDR3 is CATWDRSQYYKKLF. In DNA form, the CDR3 reads TGTGCCACCTGGGACAGGAGTCAATATTATAAGAAACTCTTT.

The chain employs TRGV3 and TRGJ1 or TRGJ2. Trimming cost V 1 base and J 8 bases; bases outside gene matches: 5. CDR1 and CDR2 from the germline V gene are VTNTFY and YDVSTARD (reference sequence). This CDR3 comprises 12 residues. In DNA form, the CDR3 reads TGTGCCACCTGGGACAGAGAAGATAAGAAACTCTTT. Its protein is CATWDREDKKLF.

This sequence joins TRGV2 and TRGJP1. With V trimmed by 5 bases and J by 11 bases, 11 bases remained unmatched. This CDR3 has 13 residues. Per germline, CDR1 EGSNGY and CDR2 YDSYNSKV. The CDR3 is CATWGPWRWFKIF. Written as DNA, the CDR3 is TGTGCCACCTGGGGCCCTTGGAGATGGTTCAAGATATTT.

As to this clone: The same CDR3 can be traced to other DNA sequences in this sample. V usage is TRGV3 and J usage is TRGJ1 or TRGJ2. The CDR3 loop spans 9 amino acids. Germline CDR1 is VTNTFY and CDR2 is YDVSTARD (reference sequence). After removal of 5 bases from V and 11 bases from J, the junction contained 3 bases not matched to a gene. CDR3 bases: TGTGCCACCTGGGTTGAGAAACTCTTT. It encodes CATWVEKLF.

The table lists this clone with a few counts. A read error may account for a junction end that differs from germline. The chain is built from TRGV3 and TRGJ1 or TRGJ2. The CDR3 covers 12 residues. CDR1 is VTNTFY, CDR2 YDVSTARD, per germline (reference sequence). The CDR3 loop is CAAWDHGYKKLF. CDR3 DNA: TGTGCCGCCTGGGACCACGGGTATAAGAAACTCTTT.

This clone was found a few times. This chain links TRGV8 with TRGJ1 or TRGJ2. V shed 2 bases and J 9 bases; nucleotides not matched to a gene: 7. Germline lookup yields CDR1 VENAVY and CDR2 YDSYNSRV. The CDR3 contains 12 residues. CDR3 DNA sequence: TGTGCCACCTGGGATAAGTCCCTTAAGAAACTCTTT. This encodes CATWDKSLKKLF.

This clone was recorded a few times. Other nucleotide sequences from this sample produce the same CDR3. The chain links TRGV9 to TRGJ1 or TRGJ2. CDR1 is GITISATS and CDR2 is ISYDGTV in the germline V gene (reference sequence). This CDR3 has 12 amino acids. V was pared by 2 bases and J by 8 bases, with 6 bases of the junction left unmatched. CDR3 in amino acids: CALWEGAHKKLF. As DNA, the CDR3 is TGTGCCTTGTGGGAGGGGGCGCATAAGAAACTCTTT.

The chain joins TRGV9 to TRGJ1 or TRGJ2. CDR3 length: 15 residues. Trimming removed 3 bases from V and 2 bases from J; junction bases left unmatched: 10. Per germline, CDR1 GITISATS and CDR2 ISYDGTV (reference sequence). CDR3 bases: TGTGCCTTGTGGGAGTCACGATCGGATTATTATAAGAAACTCTTT. Amino acid sequence: CALWESRSDYYKKLF.

Of note for this clone: The same CDR3 can be traced to other DNA sequences in this sample. This chain links TRGV9 with TRGJP2. Germline V lookup: CDR1 GITISATS, CDR2 ISYDGTV (reference sequence). Trimming at V came to 4 bases and at J to 3 bases, leaving 5 bases not matched to a gene. CDR3 length: 14 amino acids. The CDR3 spells CALWEGGSDWIKTF. DNA of the CDR3: TGTGCCTTGTGGGAAGGCGGTAGTGATTGGATCAAGACGTTT.

This clone was seen a few times. This sequence joins TRGV9 and TRGJ1 or TRGJ2. The CDR3 consists of 15 residues. Germline loops: CDR1 GITISATS, CDR2 ISYDGTV (reference sequence). V gave up 0 bases and J gave up 10 bases; unmatched junction bases: 15. CDR3 protein: CALWEVRDWPWKKLF. CDR3 DNA: TGTGCCTTGTGGGAGGTGCGAGATTGGCCCTGGAAGAAACTCTTT.

V usage is TRGV2 and J usage is TRGJP2. Germline CDR1 and CDR2: EGSNGY and YDSYNSKV. The CDR3 runs to 15 residues. Trimming took 3 bases from V and 1 from J; bases not matched to a gene: 5. The CDR3 reads CATWDSTSSDWIKTF. CDR3 DNA sequence: TGTGCCACCTGGGACTCCACTAGTAGTGATTGGATCAAGACGTTT.

This chain uses TRGV4 with TRGJ1 or TRGJ2. This CDR3 is 14 amino acids long. J was trimmed by 3 bases and V by 5 bases; bases with no gene match: 10. Germline V gives CDR1 EGSTGY, CDR2 YDSYTSSV. The CDR3 DNA reads TGTGCCACCTGGGCTCAAGGGGCTTATTATAAGAAACTCTTT. This translates into CATWAQGAYYKKLF.

This clone appeared a few times. The chain is built from TRGV5 and TRGJ1 or TRGJ2. Per germline, CDR1 VINAFY and CDR2 YDVSNSKD. Trimming took 0 bases from V and 10 from J; bases not matched to a gene: 9. The CDR3 is 13 amino acids. The CDR3 bases are TGTGCCACCTGGGACAGGCCAGCCGTAAAGAAACTCTTT. Encoded protein: CATWDRPAVKKLF.

This clone was found a few times. This rearrangement joins TRGV8 to TRGJ1 or TRGJ2. The CDR3 covers 14 residues. The germline V gene has CDR1 VENAVY and CDR2 YDSYNSRV. V shed 2 bases, J shed 7 bases, and the junction held 11 bases outside the gene matches. CDR3 DNA: TGTGCCACCTGGGATAAGGGTGACGGGTATAAGAAACTCTTT. This sequence encodes CATWDKGDGYKKLF.

The chain carries TRGV5 and TRGJ1 or TRGJ2. Losses at the gene ends were 4 bases for V and 8 bases for J; bases not matched to a gene: 5. Germline lookup yields CDR1 VINAFY and CDR2 YDVSNSKD. This CDR3 has 11 residues. CDR3 bases: TGTGCCACCTGGGAAAGGAATAAGAAACTCTTT. It specifies CATWERNKKLF.

This clone was observed a handful of times. Different DNA sequences within this sample yield the same CDR3. This rearrangement joins TRGV3 to TRGJ1 or TRGJ2. Germline values: CDR1 VTNTFY, CDR2 YDVSTARD (reference sequence). V lost 3 bases and J lost 9; bases outside the gene matches: 2. The CDR3 loop spans 10 amino acids. CDR3 sequence: CATWDVKKLF. The CDR3 DNA reads TGTGCCACCTGGGACGTTAAGAAACTCTTT.

In regard to this clone: Other nucleotide sequences in the sample specify the same CDR3. V and J are TRGV3 and TRGJP2. The germline V gene encodes CDR1 VTNTFY and CDR2 YDVSTARD (reference sequence). V lost 0 bases, J lost 2 bases, and 9 bases stayed unmatched. The CDR3 spans 17 residues. DNA for the CDR3: TGTGCCACCTGGGACAGGCCGGCGGGGAGTAGTGATTGGATCAAGACGTTT. Translating it yields CATWDRPAGSSDWIKTF.

This chain links TRGV3 with TRGJ1 or TRGJ2. V gave up 6 bases and J gave up 9 bases; unmatched junction bases: 5. The CDR3 extends over 10 amino acids. The germline gives CDR1 VTNTFY, CDR2 YDVSTARD (reference sequence). DNA for the CDR3: TGTGCCACCTGGTCGTCTAAGAAACTCTTT. Its translation: CATWSSKKLF.